This TCR beta chain was obtained from a study of T cell responses to AZD1222 COVID-19 vaccine. Study conclusions and caveats: After two AZD1222 doses, spike-specific TCR breadth and depth rose versus day 0. Distributed over spike, vaccine-associated CD4 TCRs predominated at 160-218 and 743-854. Baseline seropositivity occurred in only a handful of AZD1222 recipients.

Germline lookup yields CDR1 ENHRY and CDR2 SYGVKD. Trimming cost V 0 bases and J 3 bases, with 5 bases left between them. The CDR3 consists of 13 residues. On this clone itself: Its antigen is not identified.

TCRdb keeps only in-frame clones here, not all; method: immunoSEQ multiplex PCR. The sample includes 180,000 or so clones, approximately 93% of them seen just once. The input for sequencing was peripheral blood, taken 28 days after the second AZD1222 dose. The sequence came from an adult who received the AZD1222 COVID-19 vaccine. The rearrangement uses TRBV10-3 and TRBJ1-2; D not resolved. Here the CDR3 reads CAISESTYYGYTF. Here the CDR3 DNA reads TGTGCCATCAGTGAGTCGACTTACTATGGCTACACCTTC.